The clone carrying this T cell receptor beta chain was counted at least ten times. In a library made to pick up alpha chains, this beta chain is a stray read with a size that means little. A distinct unique molecular identifier was carried by each TCR cDNA molecule. Via MiXCR, TCRdb re-called the 5' RACE reads, giving one row per CDR3 protein. This table holds roughly 7,000 distinct CDR3 sequences, roughly 7% found once. The data stem from a study of spatial heterogeneity in lung cancer. Time point given: sample taken at primary tumor resection. The input material, whole RNA from tumor, nontumor lung or frozen PBMC, was sequenced unsorted. Untreated early-stage non-small cell lung cancer patients, roughly 72 in total, were the donors. The TCR was taken from a male donor with early-stage non-small cell lung cancer. Sample: PBMCs, taken at surgery.

As DNA, the CDR3 is TGTGCCAGTAGTATAACGGCAGGGAGCACCGGGGAGCTGTTTTTT. Translation gives CASSITAGSTGELFF. The rearrangement joins TRBV19 to TRBJ2-2; D might be TRBD1 or TRBD2, each matching 5 bases. CDR1 LNHDA and CDR2 SQIVND come from the germline V gene (reference sequence). The V end lost 2 bases, the J end lost 4 bases, and 11 bases lay between the germline ends. This CDR3 has 15 residues.